Listed below are T cell receptor beta chains from one sample, sequenced in a study of PD-1 blockade in mismatch repair-deficient tumors. Only in-frame clones appear in the TCRdb table, and some are missing; sequencing was by immunoSEQ multiplex PCR. The sample lists under 50,000 clones; 75% to 90% were seen once. The specimen was PBMCs, collected roughly 40 weeks after starting pembrolizumab. The receptors stem from an adult with mismatch repair-deficient cancer. The CDR3 runs from the conserved cysteine through the conserved F or W. Fields, in order: D gene, J gene, clone size, V gene, CDR3 DNA, CDR3 protein. D genes are given only for firm matches. For some rows the clone size is stated as once, few or many, or as a class when expanded; others skip it.

d_call: NA
j_call: TRBJ2-1
clone_size: NA
v_call: TRBV27
cdr3_nt: TGTGCCAGCAGTTTCGGCGCGTCGGGTACTGAGCAGTTCTTC
cdr3_aa: CASSFGASGTEQFF

d_call: NA
j_call: TRBJ2-7
clone_size: NA
v_call: TRBV29-1
cdr3_nt: TGCAGCGTTGACGTACAGGCGTACGAGCAGTACTTC
cdr3_aa: CSVDVQAYEQYF

d_call: NA
j_call: TRBJ1-4
clone_size: NA
v_call: TRBV29-1
cdr3_nt: TGCAGCGTCGCCCAGGGATCAACTAATGAAAAACTGTTTTTT
cdr3_aa: CSVAQGSTNEKLFF

d_call: NA
j_call: TRBJ1-2
clone_size: NA
v_call: TRBV9
cdr3_nt: TGTGCCAGCAGCGTAGGAACAGGTATCAACTATGGCTACACCTTC
cdr3_aa: CASSVGTGINYGYTF

d_call: NA
j_call: TRBJ1-1
clone_size: NA
v_call: TRBV2
cdr3_nt: TGTGCCTCCTGGGGAGGGGCTGAAGCTTTCTTT
cdr3_aa: CASWGGAEAFF

d_call: TRBD1
j_call: TRBJ2-7
clone_size: NA
v_call: TRBV7-2
cdr3_nt: TGTGCCAGCAGCTTGGTCCCCACAGGGGGTGGCTACGAGCAGTACTTC
cdr3_aa: CASSLVPTGGGYEQYF

d_call: NA
j_call: TRBJ1-1
clone_size: NA
v_call: TRBV6-6
cdr3_nt: TGTGCCAGCAGTCCCGGGACAAACACTGAAGCTTTCTTT
cdr3_aa: CASSPGTNTEAFF

d_call: NA
j_call: TRBJ2-7
clone_size: NA
v_call: TRBV6-1
cdr3_nt: TGTGCCAGCAGTGAAGCGAGACAATTAGGCTACGAGCAGTACTTC
cdr3_aa: CASSEARQLGYEQYF

d_call: TRBD2
j_call: TRBJ2-2
clone_size: NA
v_call: TRBV4-2
cdr3_nt: TGTGCCAGCAGCCAAGATTCACCGGGACTAGCGTTCAGACGCGTCACCGGGGAGCTGTTTTTT
cdr3_aa: CASSQDSPGLAFRRVTGELFF

d_call: TRBD2
j_call: TRBJ2-5
clone_size: NA
v_call: TRBV9
cdr3_nt: TGTGCCAGCAGCGTGCCGGGACTAGCGGGGGGGGAGACCCAGTACTTC
cdr3_aa: CASSVPGLAGGETQYF

d_call: TRBD1
j_call: TRBJ2-2
clone_size: NA
v_call: TRBV5-4
cdr3_nt: TGTGCCAGCAGCTGGGGGCTATCCGGACAGGGGGCGAGTTACACCGGGGAGCTGTTTTTT
cdr3_aa: CASSWGLSGQGASYTGELFF

d_call: NA
j_call: TRBJ2-4
clone_size: NA
v_call: TRBV7-9
cdr3_nt: TGTGCCAGCAGCCCCCCCAGGGCGGTCCTGCCCCTAGCCAAAAACATTCAGTACTTC
cdr3_aa: CASSPPRAVLPLAKNIQYF

d_call: TRBD1
j_call: TRBJ1-5
clone_size: few
v_call: TRBV19
cdr3_nt: TGTGCCAGTAGTAGTCAAGGGGGCGGCAATCAGCCCCAGCATTTT
cdr3_aa: CASSSQGGGNQPQHF

d_call: NA
j_call: TRBJ2-7
clone_size: few
v_call: TRBV15
cdr3_nt: TGTGCCACCAGCAGAGACAGGGGAACCTACGAGCAGTACTTC
cdr3_aa: CATSRDRGTYEQYF

d_call: TRBD1
j_call: TRBJ2-1
clone_size: NA
v_call: TRBV28
cdr3_nt: TGTGCCAGCAGTACGTATTCCAGGGGGCCAACGTCTTTCTACAATGAGCAGTTCTTC
cdr3_aa: CASSTYSRGPTSFYNEQFF

d_call: TRBD1
j_call: TRBJ1-6
clone_size: NA
v_call: TRBV2
cdr3_nt: TGTGCCAGCAGAGTGGACAGGGAGTATTCACCCCTCCACTTT
cdr3_aa: CASRVDREYSPLHF

d_call: TRBD1
j_call: TRBJ1-1
clone_size: once
v_call: TRBV7-9
cdr3_nt: TGTGCCAGCAGCTTAGTACAGGGGGGAGGCACTGAAGCTTTCTTT
cdr3_aa: CASSLVQGGGTEAFF

d_call: NA
j_call: TRBJ1-6
clone_size: NA
v_call: TRBV12-5
cdr3_nt: TGTGCTAGTGGTTTGGACTATTCACCCCTCCACTTT
cdr3_aa: CASGLDYSPLHF

d_call: NA
j_call: TRBJ1-1
clone_size: NA
v_call: TRBV7-9
cdr3_nt: TGTGCCAGCAGCTTAGGACAGTCCGTGAACACTGAAGCTTTCTTT
cdr3_aa: CASSLGQSVNTEAFF

d_call: TRBD1
j_call: TRBJ2-4
clone_size: NA
v_call: TRBV15
cdr3_nt: TGTGCCACCAGCAGGGTTGGGACAGCACTAGCCAAAAACATTCAGTACTTC
cdr3_aa: CATSRVGTALAKNIQYF

d_call: TRBD1
j_call: TRBJ1-2
clone_size: once
v_call: TRBV5-1
cdr3_nt: TGCGCCAGCAGGCCCCGGACAGGGGTTTTCAGCTTC
cdr3_aa: CASRPRTGVFSF

d_call: NA
j_call: TRBJ1-2
clone_size: few
v_call: TRBV11-2
cdr3_nt: TGTGCCAGCAGCCAGGGGTTCAACTATGGCTACACCTTC
cdr3_aa: CASSQGFNYGYTF

d_call: NA
j_call: TRBJ2-2
clone_size: NA
v_call: TRBV19
cdr3_nt: TGTGCCAGTAGTATAGACTATCTAAGGGAGCTGTTTTTT
cdr3_aa: CASSIDYLRELFF

d_call: TRBD2
j_call: TRBJ2-2
clone_size: NA
v_call: TRBV7-3
cdr3_nt: TGTGCCAGCAGCTTATTCCCTAGCGGGAGGGCCACCGGGGAGCTGTTTTTT
cdr3_aa: CASSLFPSGRATGELFF

d_call: TRBD2
j_call: TRBJ2-1
clone_size: NA
v_call: TRBV4-1
cdr3_nt: TGCGCCAGCAGCCAAAGGGGACCGGGCATCGGGGGGAACAATGAGCAGTTCTTC
cdr3_aa: CASSQRGPGIGGNNEQFF

d_call: TRBD1
j_call: TRBJ2-7
clone_size: NA
v_call: TRBV27
cdr3_nt: TGTGCCAGCAGTTTAGAAGGGGGCGTTGAGCAGTACTTC
cdr3_aa: CASSLEGGVEQYF

d_call: TRBD1
j_call: TRBJ1-2
clone_size: NA
v_call: TRBV30
cdr3_nt: TGTGCCTGGAGTCCTGGACAGGGCAGCGGCTACACCTTC
cdr3_aa: CAWSPGQGSGYTF

d_call: NA
j_call: TRBJ1-1
clone_size: once
v_call: TRBV18
cdr3_nt: TGTGCCAGCTCACCTGGCGGCAACACTGAAGCTTTCTTT
cdr3_aa: CASSPGGNTEAFF

d_call: TRBD1
j_call: TRBJ2-4
clone_size: once
v_call: TRBV5-1
cdr3_nt: TGCGCCAGCAGCTTGGCCGAGACAGGGGTTCCAAACATTCAGTACTTC
cdr3_aa: CASSLAETGVPNIQYF

d_call: NA
j_call: TRBJ1-3
clone_size: NA
v_call: TRBV4-2
cdr3_nt: TGTGCCAGCAGCCAAGATCGAAAAGTAGTCTCTGGAAACACCATATATTTT
cdr3_aa: CASSQDRKVVSGNTIYF

d_call: NA
j_call: TRBJ1-2
clone_size: NA
v_call: TRBV6-4
cdr3_nt: TGTGCCAGCAGTGCATTTTACACAGGGAACTATGGCTACACCTTC
cdr3_aa: CASSAFYTGNYGYTF

d_call: NA
j_call: TRBJ1-2
clone_size: NA
v_call: TRBV28
cdr3_nt: TGTGCCAGCAGTTTACAGGGGATCTATGGCTACACCTTC
cdr3_aa: CASSLQGIYGYTF

d_call: NA
j_call: TRBJ1-2
clone_size: NA
v_call: TRBV29-1
cdr3_nt: TGCAGCGTCTGGGGTTTTGGGAGGGCTGAGGGCTACACCTTC
cdr3_aa: CSVWGFGRAEGYTF

d_call: TRBD2
j_call: TRBJ2-1
clone_size: NA
v_call: TRBV11-3
cdr3_nt: TGTGCCAGCATATCTAGCGGGAGGGTCAATGAGCAGTTCTTC
cdr3_aa: CASISSGRVNEQFF

d_call: TRBD1
j_call: TRBJ2-7
clone_size: NA
v_call: TRBV10-3
cdr3_nt: TGTGCCATCAGTGAGTCGACCAGCGGACAGGGGGCGCGGACGCCATACGAGCAGTACTTC
cdr3_aa: CAISESTSGQGARTPYEQYF

d_call: TRBD2
j_call: TRBJ2-1
clone_size: NA
v_call: TRBV28
cdr3_nt: TGTGCCAGCAGTTCCCGTATAGCGGGCTCCTACAATGAGCAGTTCTTC
cdr3_aa: CASSSRIAGSYNEQFF

d_call: TRBD2
j_call: TRBJ2-1
clone_size: NA
v_call: TRBV6-6
cdr3_nt: TGTGCCAGCAATTTAGCGGGAGAATACAATGAGCAGTTCTTC
cdr3_aa: CASNLAGEYNEQFF

d_call: TRBD1
j_call: TRBJ1-1
clone_size: NA
v_call: TRBV27
cdr3_nt: TGTGCCAGCAGTCGCGGACAGGGGGCCCTTCTCGGCACTGAAGCTTTCTTT
cdr3_aa: CASSRGQGALLGTEAFF

d_call: NA
j_call: TRBJ2-3
clone_size: once
v_call: TRBV11-2
cdr3_nt: TGTGCCAGCAGTCGTCTCACAGATACGCAGTATTTT
cdr3_aa: CASSRLTDTQYF

d_call: NA
j_call: TRBJ2-3
clone_size: medium-sized
v_call: TRBV7-3
cdr3_nt: TGTGCCAGCAGCTTTACGGGGTTGTCAACAGATACGCAGTATTTT
cdr3_aa: CASSFTGLSTDTQYF

d_call: TRBD2
j_call: TRBJ2-7
clone_size: NA
v_call: TRBV29-1
cdr3_nt: TGCAGCGTTCGCCCCTATTCCGGGGGGGACTACGAGCAGTACTTC
cdr3_aa: CSVRPYSGGDYEQYF

d_call: TRBD2
j_call: TRBJ2-1
clone_size: NA
v_call: TRBV18
cdr3_nt: TGTGCCAGCTCACCACTAGGGACTAGTTATGAGCAGTTCTTC
cdr3_aa: CASSPLGTSYEQFF

d_call: TRBD1
j_call: TRBJ2-5
clone_size: NA
v_call: TRBV18
cdr3_nt: TGTGCCAGCTCACCACCGGGACAGTACCAAGAGACCCAGTACTTC
cdr3_aa: CASSPPGQYQETQYF

d_call: TRBD1
j_call: TRBJ2-5
clone_size: NA
v_call: TRBV27
cdr3_nt: TGTGCCAGCAGTTCCCTCGGGACAGGGTCACAAGAGACCCAGTACTTC
cdr3_aa: CASSSLGTGSQETQYF

d_call: NA
j_call: TRBJ2-3
clone_size: NA
v_call: TRBV7-2
cdr3_nt: TGTGCCAGCAGCTTAGGAGCGGGCAGAGATACGCAGTATTTT
cdr3_aa: CASSLGAGRDTQYF